The rows below give T cell receptor beta chains drawn from one sample of a study of T cell changes during pregnancy in multiple sclerosis. Assay used: immunoSEQ multiplex PCR; TCRdb lists only in-frame clones, some missing. The table records under 45,000 clones, 80% to 95% of them present only once. Sequenced material: CD4+ T cells from peripheral blood mononuclear cells, taken in the third trimester of pregnancy. The receptor set was obtained from a female donor in good health, enrolled as a control in a pregnancy study. Each CDR3 is given with its conserved first and last residue. Each record gives: D gene, CDR3 length, clone size, V gene, J gene, CDR3 protein, CDR3 DNA. D genes are given only for firm matches. The size field is filled for only some rows; it gives once, few, many or a size class.

D: TRBD1; length: 17; size: few; V: TRBV19; J: TRBJ1-6; CDR3: CASSIKPGTGSNSPLHF; DNA: TGTGCCAGTAGTATAAAACCCGGGACAGGGTCAAATTCACCCCTCCACTTT
D: NA; length: 14; size: NA; V: TRBV4-3; J: TRBJ1-2; CDR3: CASSQEYRNYGYTF; DNA: TGCGCCAGCAGCCAAGAGTACAGAAACTATGGCTACACCTTC
D: NA; length: 12; size: few; V: TRBV6-6; J: TRBJ1-1; CDR3: CASRTENTEAFF; DNA: TGTGCCAGCAGGACAGAGAACACTGAAGCTTTCTTT
D: TRBD1; length: 18; size: NA; V: TRBV9; J: TRBJ2-6; CDR3: CASSQGGDRVSGANVLTF; DNA: TGTGCCAGCAGCCAGGGGGGGGACAGGGTCTCTGGGGCCAACGTCCTGACTTTC
D: NA; length: 14; size: NA; V: TRBV30; J: TRBJ1-2; CDR3: CAWRPPDSYYGYTF; DNA: TGTGCCTGGAGGCCCCCGGACAGTTACTATGGCTACACCTTC
D: NA; length: 12; size: NA; V: TRBV13; J: TRBJ2-7; CDR3: CASSFSSREQYF; DNA: TGTGCCAGCAGCTTCAGTTCTCGCGAGCAGTACTTC
D: TRBD1; length: 14; size: NA; V: TRBV19; J: TRBJ1-1; CDR3: CASSIDRGSAEAFF; DNA: TGTGCCAGTAGTATTGACAGGGGGAGCGCTGAAGCTTTCTTT
D: NA; length: 14; size: once; V: TRBV18; J: TRBJ1-2; CDR3: CASSPNGGDYGYTF; DNA: TGTGCCAGCTCACCGAATGGGGGCGACTATGGCTACACCTTC
D: NA; length: 15; size: NA; V: TRBV5-1; J: TRBJ2-3; CDR3: CASSWDSSSTDTQYF; DNA: TGCGCCAGCAGCTGGGACTCCTCTAGCACAGATACGCAGTATTTT
D: NA; length: 13; size: NA; V: TRBV6-6; J: TRBJ1-6; CDR3: CASSYSSNSPLHF; DNA: TGTGCCAGCAGTTACTCCTCGAATTCACCCCTCCACTTT
D: NA; length: 15; size: NA; V: TRBV5-4; J: TRBJ2-5; CDR3: CASSLALGGSETQYF; DNA: TGTGCCAGCAGCTTGGCTCTAGGTGGTAGCGAGACCCAGTACTTC
D: NA; length: 15; size: NA; V: TRBV5-6; J: TRBJ1-5; CDR3: CASSLWEGVGQPQHF; DNA: TGTGCCAGCAGCTTGTGGGAGGGAGTCGGGCAGCCCCAGCATTTT
D: TRBD1; length: 12; size: NA; V: TRBV5-1; J: TRBJ1-2; CDR3: CASSQQGGGYTF; DNA: TGCGCCAGCAGCCAACAGGGGGGTGGCTACACCTTC
D: NA; length: 14; size: NA; V: TRBV7-9; J: TRBJ2-3; CDR3: CASSYSGVPDTQYF; DNA: TGTGCCAGCAGCTATTCAGGGGTCCCAGATACGCAGTATTTT
D: TRBD1; length: 15; size: NA; V: TRBV7-9; J: TRBJ2-2; CDR3: CASSLWDSVNRELFF; DNA: TGTGCCAGCAGCTTATGGGACAGCGTCAACCGGGAGCTGTTTTTT
D: TRBD1; length: 15; size: NA; V: TRBV7-9; J: TRBJ1-1; CDR3: CASSLGTGMNTEAFF; DNA: TGTGCCAGCAGCCTAGGGACAGGAATGAACACTGAAGCTTTCTTT
D: NA; length: 15; size: NA; V: TRBV7-2; J: TRBJ1-6; CDR3: CASSLGSAFDSPLHF; DNA: TGTGCCAGCAGCTTAGGGAGCGCGTTTGATTCACCCCTCCACTTT
D: NA; length: 14; size: NA; V: TRBV14; J: TRBJ1-2; CDR3: CASSQDPGSYGYTF; DNA: TGTGCCAGCAGCCAAGACCCGGGGAGCTATGGCTACACCTTC
D: TRBD1; length: 14; size: NA; V: TRBV28; J: TRBJ1-4; CDR3: CASSRTGTYEKLFF; DNA: TGTGCCAGCAGCCGGACAGGGACCTACGAAAAACTGTTTTTT
D: NA; length: 13; size: NA; V: TRBV7-2; J: TRBJ2-3; CDR3: CASSTGHQDTQYF; DNA: TGTGCCAGCAGCACGGGACACCAAGATACGCAGTATTTT
D: NA; length: 15; size: NA; V: TRBV5-1; J: TRBJ2-2; CDR3: CASSSASANTGELFF; DNA: TGCGCCAGCAGCTCGGCTAGCGCGAACACCGGGGAGCTGTTTTTT
D: TRBD1; length: 13; size: NA; V: TRBV4-2; J: TRBJ1-6; CDR3: CASSQTGDSPLHF; DNA: TGTGCCAGCAGCCAGACAGGGGATTCACCCCTCCACTTT
D: NA; length: 15; size: NA; V: TRBV19; J: TRBJ1-2; CDR3: CASSTNTGFGYGYTF; DNA: TGTGCCAGTAGTACAAATACAGGATTCGGCTATGGCTACACCTTC
D: TRBD1; length: 15; size: NA; V: TRBV11-2; J: TRBJ1-3; CDR3: CATSQTGNIGNTIYF; DNA: TGTGCCACTAGCCAGACAGGGAATATCGGTAACACCATATATTTT
D: TRBD2; length: 17; size: NA; V: TRBV7-2; J: TRBJ2-3; CDR3: CASSFRSGGALTDTQYF; DNA: TGTGCCAGCAGCTTTCGGAGCGGGGGGGCCCTCACAGATACGCAGTATTTT
D: TRBD1; length: 12; size: NA; V: TRBV6-5; J: TRBJ2-1; CDR3: CASSYSGTGEFF; DNA: TGTGCCAGCAGTTACTCAGGGACAGGGGAGTTCTTC
D: NA; length: 13; size: NA; V: TRBV5-4; J: TRBJ1-1; CDR3: CASSPDSTSEAFF; DNA: TGTGCCAGCAGCCCGGACAGCACCTCTGAAGCTTTCTTT
D: NA; length: 16; size: NA; V: TRBV4-1; J: TRBJ2-2; CDR3: CASSPGAQRNTGELFF; DNA: TGCGCCAGCAGCCCAGGGGCCCAGCGGAACACCGGGGAGCTGTTTTTT
D: TRBD1; length: 15; size: NA; V: TRBV11-2; J: TRBJ2-7; CDR3: CASSYGQGNPYEQYF; DNA: TGTGCCAGCAGCTACGGACAGGGTAACCCGTACGAGCAGTACTTC
D: NA; length: 15; size: NA; V: TRBV9; J: TRBJ2-1; CDR3: CASSFLAFSYNEQFF; DNA: TGTGCCAGCAGCTTCCTAGCTTTCTCCTACAATGAGCAGTTCTTC
D: NA; length: 18; size: NA; V: TRBV25-1; J: TRBJ1-2; CDR3: CASSESRPSGAGDYGYTF; DNA: TGTGCCAGCAGTGAATCCCGTCCCTCAGGGGCAGGGGACTATGGCTACACCTTC
D: NA; length: 14; size: NA; V: TRBV30; J: TRBJ2-4; CDR3: CAWSGGSGRDIQYF; DNA: TGTGCCTGGAGTGGGGGTAGCGGCAGAGACATTCAGTACTTC
D: NA; length: 12; size: NA; V: TRBV2; J: TRBJ2-7; CDR3: CASDTNGHEQYF; DNA: TGTGCCAGCGACACGAACGGCCACGAGCAGTACTTC
D: NA; length: 12; size: NA; V: TRBV7-2; J: TRBJ1-3; CDR3: CASSLQGNTIYF; DNA: TGTGCCAGCAGCTTACAGGGAAACACCATATATTTT
D: NA; length: 13; size: NA; V: TRBV7-3; J: TRBJ1-1; CDR3: CATRGTLNTEAFF; DNA: TGTGCCACCCGAGGTACGCTGAACACTGAAGCTTTCTTT
D: NA; length: 14; size: once; V: TRBV6-4; J: TRBJ1-3; CDR3: CASSDKRYGNTIYF; DNA: TGTGCCAGCAGTGACAAGAGGTACGGAAACACCATATATTTT